The 6 T cell receptor beta chains below all came from one sample that was sequenced in a study of graft-versus-host responses after intestinal transplantation. TCRdb keeps only in-frame clones here, not all; method: immunoSEQ multiplex PCR. This repertoire shows about 92,000 clones, 90% to 95% found once; its top ten account for approximately 5.5%. The antigens of these receptors remain unknown. The material sequenced was unstimulated CD8+ T cells sorted from spleen or lymph node cells, taken before intestinal transplant. The source is a human donor who received an intestinal transplant.

The rearrangement uses TRBV7-9 and TRBJ2-2, with D possibly being TRBD2 (6 bases). The germline CDR1 and CDR2 sequences are SEHNR and FQNEAQ (reference sequence). V was cut by 4 bases and J by 3 bases, with 18 bases left in between. This CDR3 spans 17 amino acids. Here the CDR3 DNA reads TGTGCCAGCAGCTGCTTCCCCGGCCAGCGGGACACCGGGGAGCTGTTTTTT. This sequence encodes CASSCFPGQRDTGELFF.

The chain recombines TRBV7-6 with TRBJ1-1; D call uncertain. The V end was cut by 1 base, the J end by 1 base, with 7 bases between. The CDR3 is 14 residues long. Germline CDR1 SGHVS, CDR2 FNYEAQ. CDR3 sequence: CASSLGGKNTEAFF. The CDR3 region has the DNA TGTGCCAGCAGCTTAGGGGGAAAGAACACTGAAGCTTTCTTT.

This clone has only one observation. This chain joins TRBV6-1 and TRBJ1-2; unclear D gene. Trimming cost V 5 bases and J 2 bases, with 9 bases left between them. The germline CDR1 and CDR2 sequences are MNHNS and SASEGT. This CDR3 comprises 13 residues. The CDR3 sequence: CASSYNPNYGYTF. As DNA, the CDR3 is TGTGCCAGCAGTTATAATCCCAACTATGGCTACACCTTC.

The chain carries TRBV5-6 and TRBJ2-7; possibly TRBD2 for D (5 bases). Trimming removed 7 bases from V and 5 bases from J, with 16 bases in between. The germline V gene encodes CDR1 SGHDT and CDR2 YYEEEE. This CDR3 has 13 amino acids. CDR3 region: CASGADSYDEQYF. CDR3 DNA: TGTGCCAGCGGTGCGGACTCCTACGACGAGCAGTACTTC. Looking up the rest from reference TRBV5-6 and TRBJ2-7 gives the full variable domain: DAGVTQSPTHLIKTRGQQVTLRCSPKSGHDTVSWYQQALGQGPQFIFQYYEEEERQRGNFPDRFSGHQFPNYSSELNVNALLLGDSALYLCASGADSYDEQYFGPGTRLTVT.

The genes are TRBV7-2 and TRBJ2-5; D perhaps matches TRBD2 (6 bases). Germline V gene sequence: CDR1 SGHTA, CDR2 FQGNSA. V was shortened by 4 bases and J by 4 bases, with 22 bases between the two germline ends. The CDR3 consists of 17 residues. The CDR3 nucleotides are TGTGCCAGCAGCTCTGTGGGACTGCACTTAGAGGGAGAGACCCAGTACTTC. It specifies CASSSVGLHLEGETQYF. The complete variable domain, with remaining parts taken from reference TRBV7-2 and TRBJ2-5, reads GAGVSQSPSNKVTEKGKDVELRCDPISGHTALYWYRQSLGQGLEFLIYFQGNSAPDKSGLPSDRFSAERTGGSVSTLTIQRTQQEDSAVYLCASSSVGLHLEGETQYFGPGTRLLVL.

The chain couples TRBV19 to TRBJ1-1; tentatively, D is TRBD1 (5 bases). The CDR3 contains 12 residues. Germline CDR1 is LNHDA and CDR2 is SQIVND (reference sequence). The V gene lost 9 bases and the J gene lost 5 bases, with 13 bases spanning the gap. CDR3 in amino acids: CASAVGGTEAFF. The DNA of the CDR3 is TGTGCCAGCGCGGTGGGGGGGACTGAAGCTTTCTTT. The full variable domain, completed using reference TRBV19 and TRBJ1-1, is DGGITQSPKYLFRKEGQNVTLSCEQNLNHDAMYWYRQDPGQGLRLIYYSQIVNDFQKGDIAEGYSVSREKKESFPLTVTSAQKNPTAFYLCASAVGGTEAFFGQGTRLTVV.